One and the same sample provided the 5 T cell receptor beta chains below, sequenced in a study of T cells in Graves' hyperthyroidism and ophthalmopathy. The CDR3 regions of TCR beta were amplified from RNA transcripts. First-round RT-PCR of the TCR CDR3 relied on the HTBI primer set. TCRdb called the multiplex PCR reads again in MiXCR, with one record for every CDR3 protein. The sample lists more than 550,000 distinct CDR3 sequences; less than 45% were seen once. Sample: peripheral blood or thyroid tissue (not recorded which). The receptors come from an adult man with Graves' disease, either hyperthyroidism or ophthalmopathy (not recorded which).

This clonotype was seen only a few times. The chain joins TRBV9 to TRBJ2-2; possible D gene TRBD2, 6 bases. The germline V and J ends were trimmed by 8 bases and 7 bases, with 18 bases remaining between them. CDR3 length equals 14 residues. CDR1 SGDLS and CDR2 YYNGEE come from the germline V gene. DNA of the CDR3: TGTGCCAGTAACCAGGGCGGGATCGGCGGGGAGCTGTTTTTT. Amino acid sequence: CASNQGGIGGELFF. The whole variable domain, remainder taken from reference TRBV9 and TRBJ2-2, is DSGVTQTPKHLITATGQRVTLRCSPRSGDLSVYWYQQSLDQGLQFLIQYYNGEERAKGNILERFSAQQFPDLHSELNLSSLELGDSALYFCASNQGGIGGELFFGEGSRLTVL.

This clonotype was seen many times. J is TRBJ1-4 and V is TRBV2, with D uncertain. This CDR3 spans 11 amino acids. Germline V gives CDR1 SNHLY, CDR2 FYNNEI. V was trimmed by 4 bases and J by 8 bases, leaving 5 bases between them. CDR3 loop: CASSVSEKLFF. The CDR3 DNA is TGTGCCAGCAGTGTGTCGGAAAAACTGTTTTTT. The full variable domain, its missing parts supplied by reference TRBV2 and TRBJ1-4, is EPEVTQTPSHQVTQMGQEVILRCVPISNHLYFYWYRQILGQKVEFLVSFYNNEISEKSEIFDDQFSVERPDGSNFTLKIRSTKLEDSAMYFCASSVSEKLFFGSGTQLSVL.

This clonotype was detected many times. J is TRBJ1-5 and V is TRBV2; 10 bases are shared with TRBD1. The germline CDR1 and CDR2 sequences are SNHLY and FYNNEI. The CDR3 sequence is 14 residues long. V lost 5 bases to trimming and J lost 6 bases; unmatched junction nucleotides: 4. The CDR3 DNA reads as TGTGCCAGCAGTCTGGGACAGGGGAGTCAGCCCCAGCATTTT. Encoded protein: CASSLGQGSQPQHF. Full variable domain (outside the CDR3, taken from reference TRBV2 and TRBJ1-5): EPEVTQTPSHQVTQMGQEVILRCVPISNHLYFYWYRQILGQKVEFLVSFYNNEISEKSEIFDDQFSVERPDGSNFTLKIRSTKLEDSAMYFCASSLGQGSQPQHFGDGTRLSIL.

Concerning this clonotype: The germline gene is not matched at one end of the junction; a read error may be the cause. In nucleotides, the CDR3 is TGTGCCAGCAGCATAGGACAGGGATCAGGCGGCTACACCTTC. Amino acids: CASSIGQGSGGYTF. This chain links TRBV13 with TRBJ1-2, with TRBD1 matching over 8 bases. The length of the CDR3 is 14 residues. From germline, CDR1 is PRHDT and CDR2 FYEKMQ (reference sequence).

The chain recombines TRBV10-3 with TRBJ2-7; TRBD2 aligns across 14 bases. This CDR3 region has 16 residues. Losses at the gene ends were 10 bases for V and 1 base for J; bases not matched to a gene: 9. Germline CDR1 ENHRY, CDR2 SYGVKD. In DNA form, the CDR3 reads TGTGCCACGTCGGGACTAGCGGGGGATTCTTCCTACGAGCAGTACTTC. This sequence encodes CATSGLAGDSSYEQYF.